This T cell receptor beta chain was retrieved from a study of blood T cell repertoires in COVID-19. The overall study: COVID-19 samples collected from the United States, Italy and Spain covered acute and convalescent phases.

In the authors' workflow: Reference gene primer amplification gave estimated nucleated cell counts. The data were produced by immunoSEQ multiplex PCR, yet TCRdb's version contains in-frame clones alone and is incomplete. The DNA gave D and trimming, while V, J and clone size come from that table. The sample contains a few hundred thousand clones, approximately 89% of which appear only once. Trimming stripped 7 bases from V and 3 bases from J, with 22 bases between. Germline CDR1 and CDR2: MNHEY and SVGEGT. The CDR3 consists of 16 residues. The sample taken for sequencing was PBMCs or T cells enriched from blood (not recorded which). The J gene is TRBJ2-7, the V gene TRBV6-2 or TRBV6-3; possible D gene TRBD1, 5 bases. The source of this sequence is a woman aged 40 to 55 who had been exposed to COVID-19. The CDR3 loop is CASTPRIGQGVYEQYF. The DNA for the CDR3 is TGTGCCAGCACCCCCCGGATAGGGCAGGGTGTCTACGAGCAGTACTTC.